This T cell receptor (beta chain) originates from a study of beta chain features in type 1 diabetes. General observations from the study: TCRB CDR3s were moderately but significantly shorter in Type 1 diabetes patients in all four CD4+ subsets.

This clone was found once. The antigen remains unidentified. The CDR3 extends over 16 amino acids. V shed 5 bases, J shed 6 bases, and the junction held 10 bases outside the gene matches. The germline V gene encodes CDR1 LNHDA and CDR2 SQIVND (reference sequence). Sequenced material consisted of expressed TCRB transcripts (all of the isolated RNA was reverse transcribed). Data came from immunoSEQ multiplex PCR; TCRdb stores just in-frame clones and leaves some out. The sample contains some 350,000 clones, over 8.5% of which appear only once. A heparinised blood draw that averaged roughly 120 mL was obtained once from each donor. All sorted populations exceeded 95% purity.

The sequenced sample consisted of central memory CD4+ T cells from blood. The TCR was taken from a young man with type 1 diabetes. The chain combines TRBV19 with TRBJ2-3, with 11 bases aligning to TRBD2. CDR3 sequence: CASSSGLAEIGDTQYF. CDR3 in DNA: TGTGCCAGTAGTTCGGGACTAGCGGAGATAGGCGATACGCAGTATTTT.